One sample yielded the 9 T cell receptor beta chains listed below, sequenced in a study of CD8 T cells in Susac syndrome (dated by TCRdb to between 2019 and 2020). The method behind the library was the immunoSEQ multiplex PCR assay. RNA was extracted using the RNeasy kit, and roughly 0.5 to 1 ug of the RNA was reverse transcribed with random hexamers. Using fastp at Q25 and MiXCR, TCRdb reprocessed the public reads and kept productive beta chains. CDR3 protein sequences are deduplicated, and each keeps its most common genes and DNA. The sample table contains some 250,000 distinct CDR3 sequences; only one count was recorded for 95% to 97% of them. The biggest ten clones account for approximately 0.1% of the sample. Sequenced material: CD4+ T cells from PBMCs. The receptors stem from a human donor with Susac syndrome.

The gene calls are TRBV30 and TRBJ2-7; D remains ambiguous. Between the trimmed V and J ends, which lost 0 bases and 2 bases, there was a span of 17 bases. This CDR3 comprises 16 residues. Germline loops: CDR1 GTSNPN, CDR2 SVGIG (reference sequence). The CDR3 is CAWSVRWTYLAYEQYF. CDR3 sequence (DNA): TGTGCCTGGAGTGTACGGTGGACGTACCTAGCCTACGAGCAGTACTTC.

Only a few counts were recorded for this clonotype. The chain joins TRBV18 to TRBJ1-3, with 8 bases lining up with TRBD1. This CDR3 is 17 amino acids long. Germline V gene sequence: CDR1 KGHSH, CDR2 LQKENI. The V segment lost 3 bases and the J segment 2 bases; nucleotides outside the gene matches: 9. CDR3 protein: CASSPPGQGSTGNTIYF. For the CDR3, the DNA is TGTGCCAGCTCACCCCCTGGACAGGGTTCCACTGGAAACACCATATATTTT.

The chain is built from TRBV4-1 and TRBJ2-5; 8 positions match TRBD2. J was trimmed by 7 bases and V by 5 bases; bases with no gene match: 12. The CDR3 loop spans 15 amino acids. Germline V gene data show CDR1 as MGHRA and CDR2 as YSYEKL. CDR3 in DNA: TGCGCCAGCAGCAGTCAGGAGGAGGCGGGGGGGACCCAGTACTTC. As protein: CASSSQEEAGGTQYF.

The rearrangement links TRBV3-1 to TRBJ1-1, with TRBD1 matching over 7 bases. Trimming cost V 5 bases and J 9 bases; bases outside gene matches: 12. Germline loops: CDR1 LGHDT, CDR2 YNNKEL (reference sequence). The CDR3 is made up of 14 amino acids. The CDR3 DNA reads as TGTGCCAGCAGCTTGAACAACCGGGACAGTCAAGCTTTCTTT. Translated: CASSLNNRDSQAFF.

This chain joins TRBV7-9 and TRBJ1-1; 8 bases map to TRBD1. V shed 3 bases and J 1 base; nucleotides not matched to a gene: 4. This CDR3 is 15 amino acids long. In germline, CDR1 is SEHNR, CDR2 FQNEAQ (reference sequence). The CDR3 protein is CASSFEGTGNTEAFF. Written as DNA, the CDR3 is TGTGCCAGCAGCTTTGAAGGGACAGGGAACACTGAAGCTTTCTTT.

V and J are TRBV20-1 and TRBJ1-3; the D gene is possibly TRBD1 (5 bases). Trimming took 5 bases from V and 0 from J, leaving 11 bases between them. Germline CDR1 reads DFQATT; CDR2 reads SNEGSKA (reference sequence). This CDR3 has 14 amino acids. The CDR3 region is CSAGGTYSGNTIYF. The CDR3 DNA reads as TGCAGTGCTGGCGGGACCTACTCTGGAAACACCATATATTTT.

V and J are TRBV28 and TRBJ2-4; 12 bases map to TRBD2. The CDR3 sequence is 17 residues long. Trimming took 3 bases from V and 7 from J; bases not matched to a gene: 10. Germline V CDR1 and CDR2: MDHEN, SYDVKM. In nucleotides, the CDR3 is TGTGCCAGCAGTTTGGACCTAGCGGGAGGGCCTTTTAACATTCAGTACTTC. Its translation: CASSLDLAGGPFNIQYF.

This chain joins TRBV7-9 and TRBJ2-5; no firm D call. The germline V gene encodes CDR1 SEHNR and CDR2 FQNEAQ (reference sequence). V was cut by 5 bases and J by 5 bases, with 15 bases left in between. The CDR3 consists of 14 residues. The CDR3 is CASSDIGSTETQYF. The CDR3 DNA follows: TGTGCCAGCAGCGACATCGGCTCGACGGAGACCCAGTACTTC.

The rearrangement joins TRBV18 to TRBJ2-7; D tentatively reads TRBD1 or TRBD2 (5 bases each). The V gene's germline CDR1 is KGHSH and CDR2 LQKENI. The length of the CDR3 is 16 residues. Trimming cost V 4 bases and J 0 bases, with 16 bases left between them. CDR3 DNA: TGTGCCAGCTCACTGGGGACCGGGCCCAGCTCCTACGAGCAGTACTTC. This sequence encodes CASSLGTGPSSYEQYF.